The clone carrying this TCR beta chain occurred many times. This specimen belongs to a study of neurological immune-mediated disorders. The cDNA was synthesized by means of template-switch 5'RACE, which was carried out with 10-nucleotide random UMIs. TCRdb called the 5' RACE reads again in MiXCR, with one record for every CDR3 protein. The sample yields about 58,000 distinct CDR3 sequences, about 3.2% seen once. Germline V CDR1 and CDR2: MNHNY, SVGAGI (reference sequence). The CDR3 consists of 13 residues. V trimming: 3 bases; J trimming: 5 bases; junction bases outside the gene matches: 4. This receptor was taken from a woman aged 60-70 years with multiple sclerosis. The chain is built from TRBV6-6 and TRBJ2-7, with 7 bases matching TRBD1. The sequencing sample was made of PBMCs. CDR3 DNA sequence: TGTGCCAGCAGTTATAAACAGGGGAACGAGCAGTACTTC. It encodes CASSYKQGNEQYF.